This T cell receptor (beta chain) is from a study of blood T cell repertoires in COVID-19. This CDR3 spans 14 amino acids. CDR1 is MNHEY and CDR2 is SMNVEV in the germline V gene (reference sequence). The J segment lost 3 bases and the V segment lost 2 bases, leaving 4 bases of the junction unmatched. TCRdb's copy holds only in-frame clones and misses some; the assay was immunoSEQ multiplex PCR. The sample records about 330,000 clones, 70% to 90% being singletons. The clonotype originates from a young woman who had recovered from COVID-19. This chain joins TRBV27 and TRBJ2-7; TRBD1 matches 7 bases. The sequenced material came from PBMCs or T cells enriched from blood (not recorded which). CDR3 sequence (DNA): TGTGCCAGCAGTTTAAGGGGACAGAGCTACGAGCAGTACTTC. Amino acids: CASSLRGQSYEQYF.